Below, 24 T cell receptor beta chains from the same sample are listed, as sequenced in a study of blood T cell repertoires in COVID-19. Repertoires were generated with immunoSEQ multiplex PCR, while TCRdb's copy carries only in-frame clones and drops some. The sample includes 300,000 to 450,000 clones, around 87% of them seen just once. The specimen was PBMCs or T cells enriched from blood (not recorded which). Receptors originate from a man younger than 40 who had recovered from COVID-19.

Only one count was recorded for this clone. DNA for the CDR3: TGTGCCAGCAGTGAAGCGGGGGGGAGTTACGAAAAACTGTTTTTT. It yields the protein CASSEAGGSYEKLFF. The chain is built from TRBV6-1 and TRBJ1-4, with TRBD1 as a possible D gene (5 bases). Trimming left V 0 bases short and J 8 bases short, with 13 bases between. The CDR3 has 15 amino acids. Per the germline V gene, CDR1 is MNHNS and CDR2 is SASEGT.

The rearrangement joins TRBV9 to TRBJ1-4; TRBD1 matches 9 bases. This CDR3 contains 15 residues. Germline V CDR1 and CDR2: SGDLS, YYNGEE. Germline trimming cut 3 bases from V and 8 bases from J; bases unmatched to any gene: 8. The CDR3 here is CASSAMGQGEEKLFF. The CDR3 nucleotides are TGTGCCAGCAGCGCTATGGGACAGGGCGAAGAAAAACTGTTTTTT.

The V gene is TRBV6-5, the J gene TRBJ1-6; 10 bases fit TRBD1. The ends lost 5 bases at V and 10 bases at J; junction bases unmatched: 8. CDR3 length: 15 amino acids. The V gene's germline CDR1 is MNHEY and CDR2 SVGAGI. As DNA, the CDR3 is TGTGCCAGCAGTCCCGGGACAGGGGCTAACTCACCCCTCCACTTT. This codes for CASSPGTGANSPLHF.

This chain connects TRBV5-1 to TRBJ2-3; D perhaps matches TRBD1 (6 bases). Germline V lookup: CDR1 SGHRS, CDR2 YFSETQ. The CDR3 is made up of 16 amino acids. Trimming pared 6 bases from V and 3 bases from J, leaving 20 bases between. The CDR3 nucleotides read TGCGCCAGCATGCCCCTTGGGGGCAGTTCAACAGATACGCAGTATTTT. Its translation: CASMPLGGSSTDTQYF.

This chain's CDR3 is CASSYGTRGETQYF. CDR3 in DNA: TGTGCCAGCAGTTACGGGACTAGGGGGGAGACCCAGTACTTC. This rearrangement joins TRBV6-5 to TRBJ2-5; 8 positions match TRBD2. Germline-derived CDR1 and CDR2 are MNHEY and SVGAGI. After removal of 2 bases from V and 5 bases from J, the junction contained 4 bases not matched to a gene. The CDR3 contains 14 residues.

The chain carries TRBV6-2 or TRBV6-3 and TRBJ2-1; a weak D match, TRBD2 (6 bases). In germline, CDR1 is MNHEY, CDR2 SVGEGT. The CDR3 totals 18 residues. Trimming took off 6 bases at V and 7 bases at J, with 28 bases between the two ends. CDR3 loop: CASSFAGSHTTPFNEQFF. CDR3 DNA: TGTGCCAGCAGCTTCGCCGGGAGCCATACCACTCCTTTTAATGAGCAGTTCTTC.

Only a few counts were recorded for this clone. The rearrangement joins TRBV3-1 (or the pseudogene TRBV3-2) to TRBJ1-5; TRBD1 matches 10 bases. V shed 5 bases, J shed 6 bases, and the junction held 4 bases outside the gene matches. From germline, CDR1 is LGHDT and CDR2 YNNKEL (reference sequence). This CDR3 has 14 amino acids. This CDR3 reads CASSVTGGGQPQHF. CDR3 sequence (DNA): TGTGCCAGCAGCGTGACAGGGGGCGGTCAGCCCCAGCATTTT.

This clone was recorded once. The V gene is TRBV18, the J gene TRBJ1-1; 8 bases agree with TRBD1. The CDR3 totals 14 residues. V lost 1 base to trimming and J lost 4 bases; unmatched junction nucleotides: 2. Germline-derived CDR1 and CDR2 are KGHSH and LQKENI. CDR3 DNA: TGTGCCAGCTCACCACTCCAGGGGGCCACTGAAGCTTTCTTT. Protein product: CASSPLQGATEAFF.

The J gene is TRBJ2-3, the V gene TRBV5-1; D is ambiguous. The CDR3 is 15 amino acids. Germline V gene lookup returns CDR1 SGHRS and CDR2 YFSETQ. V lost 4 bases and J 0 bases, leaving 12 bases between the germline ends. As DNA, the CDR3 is TGCGCCAGCAGCCTCCGAGGAGCTAGCACAGATACGCAGTATTTT. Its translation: CASSLRGASTDTQYF.

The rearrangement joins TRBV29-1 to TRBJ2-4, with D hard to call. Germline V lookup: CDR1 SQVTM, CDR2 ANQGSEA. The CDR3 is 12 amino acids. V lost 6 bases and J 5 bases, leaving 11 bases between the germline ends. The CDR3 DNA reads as TGCAGCGTGCACGTACACCAAAACATTCAGTACTTC. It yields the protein CSVHVHQNIQYF.

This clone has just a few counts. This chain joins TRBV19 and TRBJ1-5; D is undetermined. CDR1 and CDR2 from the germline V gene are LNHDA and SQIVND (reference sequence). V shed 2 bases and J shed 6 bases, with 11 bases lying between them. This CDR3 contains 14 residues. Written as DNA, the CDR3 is TGTGCCAGTAGTATAATCCGTCAGGCTCAGCCCCAGCATTTT. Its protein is CASSIIRQAQPQHF.

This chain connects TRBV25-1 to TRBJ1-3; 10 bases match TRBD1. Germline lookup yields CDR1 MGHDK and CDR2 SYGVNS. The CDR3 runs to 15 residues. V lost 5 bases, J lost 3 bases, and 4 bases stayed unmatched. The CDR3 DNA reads TGTGCCAGCAGTCCGGACAGGGGGAATGGAAACACCATATATTTT. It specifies CASSPDRGNGNTIYF.

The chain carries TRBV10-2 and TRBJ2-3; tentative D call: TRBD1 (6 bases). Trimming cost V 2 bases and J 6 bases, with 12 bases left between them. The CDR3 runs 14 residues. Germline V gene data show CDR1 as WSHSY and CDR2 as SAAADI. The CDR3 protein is CASSETGRVDTQYF. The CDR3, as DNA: TGCGCCAGCAGTGAGACAGGGCGGGTGGATACGCAGTATTTT.

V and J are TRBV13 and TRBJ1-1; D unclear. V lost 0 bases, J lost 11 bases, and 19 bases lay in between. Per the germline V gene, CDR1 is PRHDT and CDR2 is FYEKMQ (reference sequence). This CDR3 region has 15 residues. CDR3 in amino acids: CASSLGEGPSGVAFF. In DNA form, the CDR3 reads TGTGCCAGCAGCTTAGGTGAAGGCCCTAGCGGAGTGGCTTTCTTT. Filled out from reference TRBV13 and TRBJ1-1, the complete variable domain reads AAGVIQSPRHLIKEKRETATLKCYPIPRHDTVYWYQQGPGQDPQFLISFYEKMQSDKGSIPDRFSAQQFSDYHSELNMSSLELGDSALYFCASSLGEGPSGVAFFGQGTRLTVV.

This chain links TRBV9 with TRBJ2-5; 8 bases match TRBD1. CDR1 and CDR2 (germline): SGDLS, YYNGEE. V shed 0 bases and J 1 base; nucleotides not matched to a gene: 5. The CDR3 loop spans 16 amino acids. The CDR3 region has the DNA TGTGCCAGCAGCGTAGGTATGGACAGGGCCCAAGAGACCCAGTACTTC. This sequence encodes CASSVGMDRAQETQYF.

CDR3 region: CASSQGEGTEAFF. The CDR3 DNA is TGCGCCAGCAGCCAAGGGGAGGGCACTGAAGCTTTCTTT. The V and J genes are TRBV4-3 and TRBJ1-1; no definite D call. V shed 1 base and J shed 4 bases, with 7 bases lying between them. This CDR3 has 13 residues. Per germline, CDR1 LGHNA and CDR2 YSLEER.

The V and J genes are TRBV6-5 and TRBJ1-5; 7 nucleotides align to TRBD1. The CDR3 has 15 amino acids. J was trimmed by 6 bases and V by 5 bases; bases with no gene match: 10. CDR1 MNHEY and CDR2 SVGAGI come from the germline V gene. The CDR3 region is CASSPSRGRPQPQHF. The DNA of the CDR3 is TGTGCCAGCAGTCCGAGCAGGGGGAGGCCTCAGCCCCAGCATTTT.

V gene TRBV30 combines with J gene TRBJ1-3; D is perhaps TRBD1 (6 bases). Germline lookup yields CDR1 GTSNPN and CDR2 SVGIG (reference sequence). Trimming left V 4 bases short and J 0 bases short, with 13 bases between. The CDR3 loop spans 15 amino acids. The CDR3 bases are TGTGCCTGGATGGGACACCCCAGCTCTGGAAACACCATATATTTT. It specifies CAWMGHPSSGNTIYF. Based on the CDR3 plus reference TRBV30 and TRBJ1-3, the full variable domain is SQTIHQWPATLVQPVGSPLSLECTVEGTSNPNLYWYRQAAGRGLQLLFYSVGIGQISSEVPQNLSASRPQDRQFILSSKKLLLSDSGFYLCAWMGHPSSGNTIYFGEGSWLTVV.

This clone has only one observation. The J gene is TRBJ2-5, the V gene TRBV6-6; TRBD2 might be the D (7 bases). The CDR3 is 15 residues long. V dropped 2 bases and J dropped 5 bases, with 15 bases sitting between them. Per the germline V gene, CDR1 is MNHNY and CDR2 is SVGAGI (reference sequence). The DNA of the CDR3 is TGTGCCAGCAGTTACCCCCCCGGGGGGCGTGAGACCCAGTACTTC. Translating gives CASSYPPGGRETQYF.

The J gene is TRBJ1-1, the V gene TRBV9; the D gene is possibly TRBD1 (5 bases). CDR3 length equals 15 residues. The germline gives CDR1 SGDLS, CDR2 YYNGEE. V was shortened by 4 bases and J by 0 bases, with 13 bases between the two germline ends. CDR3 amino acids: CASSTGGDLNTEAFF. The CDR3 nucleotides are TGTGCCAGCAGCACTGGGGGGGACCTGAACACTGAAGCTTTCTTT.

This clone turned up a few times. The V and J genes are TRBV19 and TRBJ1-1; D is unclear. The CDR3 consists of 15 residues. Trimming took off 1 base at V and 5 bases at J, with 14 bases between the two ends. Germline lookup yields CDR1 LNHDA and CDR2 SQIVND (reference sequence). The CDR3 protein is CASSIAEGEWTEAFF. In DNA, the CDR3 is TGTGCCAGTAGTATAGCCGAGGGAGAGTGGACTGAAGCTTTCTTT.

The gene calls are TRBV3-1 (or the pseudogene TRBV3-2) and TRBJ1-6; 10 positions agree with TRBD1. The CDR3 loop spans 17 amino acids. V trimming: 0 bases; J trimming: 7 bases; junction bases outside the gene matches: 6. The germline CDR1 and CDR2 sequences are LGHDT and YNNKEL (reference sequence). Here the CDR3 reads CASSQDLWTGGNSPLHF. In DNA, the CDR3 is TGTGCCAGCAGCCAAGATTTATGGACAGGGGGGAATTCACCCCTCCACTTT.

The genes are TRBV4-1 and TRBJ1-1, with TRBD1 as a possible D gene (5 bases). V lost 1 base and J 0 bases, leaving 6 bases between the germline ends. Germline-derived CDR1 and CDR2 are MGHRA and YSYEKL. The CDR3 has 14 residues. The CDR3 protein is CASSQAGMNTEAFF. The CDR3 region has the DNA TGCGCCAGCAGCCAAGCAGGGATGAACACTGAAGCTTTCTTT.

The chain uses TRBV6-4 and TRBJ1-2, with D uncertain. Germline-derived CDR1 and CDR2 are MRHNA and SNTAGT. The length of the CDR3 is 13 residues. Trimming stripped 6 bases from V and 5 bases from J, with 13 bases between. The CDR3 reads CASRFGEGYGYTF. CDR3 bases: TGTGCCAGCAGATTTGGCGAGGGATATGGCTACACCTTC.